These T cell receptor beta chains were read from a single sample in a study of identifying expanded T cells in peripheral blood. Sequencing was performed with immunoSEQ multiplex PCR; in TCRdb, only in-frame clones are kept and a portion is missing. This sample carries about 82,000 clones, roughly 89% of them seen once, and the ten largest clones take about 7%. Material for sequencing was blood. These receptors all stem from a person between 18 and 70 years old in good health. Each CDR3 is given with its conserved first and last residue. Clone size is not always given. Where it is, it says once, few, many or a class for expanded clones.

>.|TRBV19|TRBJ1-2
CASSISTGFELNYGYTF
>.|TRBV20-1|TRBJ2-3
CSARETDTQYF
>.|TRBV5-6|TRBJ2-7
CASSLGYGSYEQYF
>few|TRBV4-1|TRBJ1-2
CASSQERGSYTF
>few|TRBV19|TRBJ1-5
CASRGTGAQPQHF
>.|TRBV7-9|TRBJ1-2
CASSLVDPRNGYTF
>.|TRBV27|TRBJ1-1
CASSAAMNTEAFF
>once|TRBV5-4|TRBJ2-7
CASRAGTGATYEQYF
>once|TRBV11-2|TRBJ2-7
CASSLVVGPPGEQYF
>.|TRBV9|TRBJ2-3
CASSLPPGQSTDTQYF